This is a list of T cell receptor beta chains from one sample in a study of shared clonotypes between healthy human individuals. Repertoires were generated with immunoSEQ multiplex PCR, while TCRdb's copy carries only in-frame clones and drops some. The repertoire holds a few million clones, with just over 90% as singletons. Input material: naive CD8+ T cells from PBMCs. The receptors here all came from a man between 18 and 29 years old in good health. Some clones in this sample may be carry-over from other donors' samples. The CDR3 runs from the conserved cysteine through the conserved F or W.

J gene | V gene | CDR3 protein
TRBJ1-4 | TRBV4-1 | CASSQVPPADMGAEKLFF
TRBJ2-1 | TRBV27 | CASSVAGGPYNEQFF
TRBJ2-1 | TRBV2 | CASGGSYNEQFF
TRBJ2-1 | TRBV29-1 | CSVDRTGVREQFF
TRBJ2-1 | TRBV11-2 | CASSFIAGDLGNEQFF
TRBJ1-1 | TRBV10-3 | CAITPLGGKNTEAFF
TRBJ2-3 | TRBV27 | CASSLFLAGPSTDTQYF
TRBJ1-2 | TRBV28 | CASSFRQGVEDYGYTF
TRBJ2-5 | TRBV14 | CASSPLPAMETQYF
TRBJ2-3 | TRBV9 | CASSVERLATDTQYF
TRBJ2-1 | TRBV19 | CASSSLTSGDNEQFF
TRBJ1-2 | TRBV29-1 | CSVGAKFYGYTF
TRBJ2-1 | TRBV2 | CASRPTSGRFGPYNEQFF
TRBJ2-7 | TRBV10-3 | CAISPPGQVYEQYF
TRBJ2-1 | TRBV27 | CASSVRQGTNEQFF
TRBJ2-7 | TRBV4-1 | CASSQSPGLASYEQYF
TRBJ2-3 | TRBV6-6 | CASTRLATTDTQYF
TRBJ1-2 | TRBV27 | CASSFLGQGTGYTF
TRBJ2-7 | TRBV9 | CASSPRDRSYEQYF
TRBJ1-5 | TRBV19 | CASSIAGGGNQPQHF
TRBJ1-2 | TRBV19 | CASSPAASSGYTF
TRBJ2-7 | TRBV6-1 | CASSPGRSYEQYF
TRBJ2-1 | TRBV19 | CASSGELGINEQFF
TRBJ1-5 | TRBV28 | CASSLVRGDQPQHF
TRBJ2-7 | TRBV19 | CASSSRIGDSDEQYF
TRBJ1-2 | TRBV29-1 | CSVEEGGVHGYTF
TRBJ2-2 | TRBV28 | CASSLNWNTGELFF
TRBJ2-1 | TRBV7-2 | CASSRGPLAGDYNEQFF
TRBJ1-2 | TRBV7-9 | CASSLVEPGAGYTF
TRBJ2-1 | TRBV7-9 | CASSSPGQPYNEQFF
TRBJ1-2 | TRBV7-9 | CASSLEGNTYGYTF
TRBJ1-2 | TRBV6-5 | CASSSGTGGNGYTF
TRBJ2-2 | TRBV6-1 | CASSDGRATGELFF
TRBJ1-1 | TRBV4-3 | CASSQETVNTEAFF
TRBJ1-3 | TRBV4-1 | CASSQEGADSGNTIYF
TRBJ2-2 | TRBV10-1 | CASSERSLAGRTHTGELFF
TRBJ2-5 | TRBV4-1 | CASSQDLRPQETQYF